This T cell receptor (beta chain) was sequenced in a study of T cell responses to AZD1222 COVID-19 vaccine. Study-level points and caveats: Elevations in Spike-specific TCR breadth and depth followed administration of two AZD1222 doses. Mostly white British, mostly female donors; authors suggested clonal diversity may be underestimated. Epitopes outside B.1.351 and B.1.1.7 mutated regions reportedly drew nearly half of spike TCRs.

As to this clone: Its matching antigen is unknown.

V lost 6 bases to trimming and J lost 0 bases; unmatched junction nucleotides: 10. Germline CDR1 is SQVTM and CDR2 is ANQGSEA. CDR3 length: 15 residues. TCRdb keeps only in-frame clones here, not all; method: immunoSEQ multiplex PCR. The sample lists fewer than 130,000 clones, roughly 89% occurring once. The chain carries TRBV29-1 and TRBJ1-2; 7 bases align to TRBD1. Sequencing was performed on peripheral blood, taken 28 days after the second AZD1222 dose. The clonotype originates from an adult who received the AZD1222 COVID-19 vaccine. In DNA form, the CDR3 reads TGCAGCGTCCCGGGACAGCTCGCCGCTAACTATGGCTACACCTTC. This sequence encodes CSVPGQLAANYGYTF. Drawing the rest from reference TRBV29-1 and TRBJ1-2, the complete variable domain is SAVISQKPSRDICQRGTSLTIQCQVDSQVTMMFWYRQQPGQSLTLIATANQGSEATYESGFVIDKFPISRPNLTFSTLTVSNMSPEDSSIYLCSVPGQLAANYGYTFGSGTRLTVV.